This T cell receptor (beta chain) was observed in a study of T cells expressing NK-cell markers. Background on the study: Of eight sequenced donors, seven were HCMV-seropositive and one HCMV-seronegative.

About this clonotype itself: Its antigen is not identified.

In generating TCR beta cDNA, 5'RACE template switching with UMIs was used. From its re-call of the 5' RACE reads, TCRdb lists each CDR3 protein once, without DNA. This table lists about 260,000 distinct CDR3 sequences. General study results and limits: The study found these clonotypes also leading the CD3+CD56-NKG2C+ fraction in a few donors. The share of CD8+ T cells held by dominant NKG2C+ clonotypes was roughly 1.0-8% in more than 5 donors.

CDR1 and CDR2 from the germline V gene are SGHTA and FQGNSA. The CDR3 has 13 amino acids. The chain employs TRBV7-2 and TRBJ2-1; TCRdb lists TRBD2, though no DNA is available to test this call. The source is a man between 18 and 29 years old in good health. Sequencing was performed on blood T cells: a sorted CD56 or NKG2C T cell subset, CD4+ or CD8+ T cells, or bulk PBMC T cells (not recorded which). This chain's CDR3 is CASSLASSGMAFF.